Listed here are 4 T cell receptor beta chains from one sample, sequenced in a study of blood T cell repertoires in COVID-19. Produced via immunoSEQ multiplex PCR; TCRdb's table is partial and in-frame only. The table records around 200,000 clones, 85% of them present only once. Input material: PBMCs or T cells enriched from blood (not recorded which). These receptors originate from a man in his forties or fifties who had recovered from COVID-19.

The genes are TRBV15 and TRBJ1-5; 9 bases are shared with TRBD1. The CDR3 extends over 17 amino acids. Germline V gene lookup returns CDR1 LNHNV and CDR2 YYDKDF (reference sequence). Losses at the gene ends were 0 bases for V and 5 bases for J; bases not matched to a gene: 8. CDR3 nucleotides: TGTGCCACCAGCAGAGATCTAGGGACAGGGAGTGATCAGCCCCAGCATTTT. This translates into CATSRDLGTGSDQPQHF.

The J gene is TRBJ1-1, the V gene TRBV21-1; the tabulated D call, TRBD1, remains unverified against the DNA. TRBV21-1 is a listed pseudogene. This CDR3 region has 16 residues. Written as DNA, the CDR3 is TGTGCCAGCAGCAAAAAAAAGCGGACAGGGGGATCTGAAGCTTTCTTT. This codes for CASSKKKRTGGSEAFF.

V gene TRBV2 combines with J gene TRBJ2-1; TRBD2 aligns across 13 bases. This CDR3 spans 15 amino acids. Germline V gives CDR1 SNHLY, CDR2 FYNNEI. Trimming took 8 bases from V and 8 from J; bases not matched to a gene: 9. The CDR3 here is CASGQLAGGPHEQFF. The CDR3 DNA reads TGTGCCAGCGGCCAACTAGCGGGAGGGCCTCATGAGCAGTTCTTC.

The V gene is TRBV25-1, the J gene TRBJ1-2; D ambiguous. The CDR3 runs 13 residues. V lost 4 bases and J lost 6, with 12 bases in between. Looked up from germline, CDR1 is MGHDK and CDR2 is SYGVNS. CDR3 sequence reads: CASSGAIWDGYTF. For the CDR3, the DNA is TGTGCCAGCAGTGGGGCAATTTGGGATGGCTACACCTTC.